This T cell receptor (beta chain) derives from a study of T-cell memory formation after mild COVID-19. Across the study: In these data, TCR clusters were largely donor specific. General study points: Certain responding clones were present in pre-infection memory, suggesting participation of cross-reactive memory. Nothing confirmed that second-wave clones peaking on day 37 were specific for SARS-CoV-2.

The ends lost 4 bases at V and 1 base at J; junction bases unmatched: 4. CDR3 length equals 14 residues. CDR1 is DFQATT, CDR2 SNEGSKA, per germline (reference sequence). This clonotype occurred a few times. The antigen is unknown. TCRdb re-analysed the 5' RACE reads in MiXCR, keeping a single row per CDR3 protein. The sample holds 540,000 or so distinct CDR3 sequences, roughly 20% seen once. The rearrangement links TRBV20-1 to TRBJ1-3; 7 bases line up with TRBD1. This TCR was sampled from an adult woman who had mild COVID-19 (a few samples of this study predate the infection). Cell type and time point are not known. Source material: PBMCs or a T cell subset sorted from them (not recorded which). The CDR3 region has the DNA TGCAGTGCTAAGACAGGGAGGTCTGGAAACACCATATATTTT. Amino acids: CSAKTGRSGNTIYF.